The 18 T cell receptor beta chains in this list originate from one sample, sequenced in a study of cytomegalovirus exposure and HLA in healthy donors. With 60 Vbeta and 13 Jbeta primers, the PCR was carried out. The table came from immunoSEQ multiplex PCR; TCRdb's copy has only in-frame clones and leaves some out. This sample's table reports 90,000 to 150,000 clones. Sequenced: PBMCs. The receptors stem from a man between 18 and 29 years old in good health and CMV-seronegative.

The rearrangement links TRBV6-5 to TRBJ1-1; D remains ambiguous. CDR3 length equals 14 residues. Trimming stripped 4 bases from V and 5 bases from J, with 14 bases between. Germline CDR1 MNHEY, CDR2 SVGAGI. CDR3 in DNA: TGTGCCAGCAGTTGGGTCGCAGGAACGACTGAAGCTTTCTTT. This gives the protein CASSWVAGTTEAFF.

The chain carries TRBV5-6 and TRBJ2-1; 7 nucleotides agree with TRBD2. The J segment lost 0 bases and the V segment lost 4 bases, leaving 7 bases of the junction unmatched. CDR1 and CDR2 from the germline V gene are SGHDT and YYEEEE. The CDR3 is made up of 16 amino acids. CDR3 amino acids: CASSATLAASYNEQFF. The DNA of the CDR3 is TGTGCCAGCAGCGCGACCCTAGCGGCCTCCTACAATGAGCAGTTCTTC.

The chain uses TRBV25-1 and TRBJ2-1, with D possibly matching TRBD2 (5 bases). V shed 4 bases and J shed 5 bases, with 12 bases lying between them. The CDR3 extends over 14 amino acids. Germline V gives CDR1 MGHDK, CDR2 SYGVNS. DNA of the CDR3: TGTGCCAGCAGTGCCCAACTAGTTAACAATGAGCAGTTCTTC. Amino acid sequence: CASSAQLVNNEQFF.

The chain joins TRBV5-6 to TRBJ2-1, with 7 positions matching TRBD2. This CDR3 is 12 amino acids long. Per germline, CDR1 SGHDT and CDR2 YYEEEE. V was clipped by 2 bases and J by 9 bases; unmatched bases: 2. CDR3 nucleotide sequence: TGTGCCAGCAGCTTAGCTAGCGGTGAGCAGTTCTTC. This sequence encodes CASSLASGEQFF.

V gene TRBV5-1 combines with J gene TRBJ1-4, with D uncertain. Germline V gives CDR1 SGHRS, CDR2 YFSETQ. V was clipped by 4 bases and J by 4 bases, with 11 bases between them. The length of the CDR3 is 14 residues. As DNA, the CDR3 is TGCGCCAGCAGCGCCGGGATTTATAATGAAAAACTGTTTTTT. This encodes CASSAGIYNEKLFF.

V and J are TRBV19 and TRBJ1-2; D gene unclear. Germline V gene data show CDR1 as LNHDA and CDR2 as SQIVND (reference sequence). This CDR3 spans 15 amino acids. Trimming cost V 3 bases and J 4 bases, with 15 bases left between them. In DNA, the CDR3 is TGTGCCAGTAGTATTACGCGGCAGCTTCGCTATGGCTACACCTTC. Translated, it gives CASSITRQLRYGYTF.

This sequence joins TRBV6-5 and TRBJ1-4; D call uncertain. The CDR3 is 16 residues long. CDR1 MNHEY and CDR2 SVGAGI come from the germline V gene. Trimming removed 4 bases from V and 0 bases from J, with 12 bases in between. The CDR3 DNA reads TGTGCCAGCAGTTTTGAACGACTTGCAACTAATGAAAAACTGTTTTTT. It is translated as CASSFERLATNEKLFF.

On this clone itself: Other DNA sequences in the sample encode the same CDR3. This sequence joins TRBV6-6 and TRBJ1-2; no clear D gene. The V end was cut by 6 bases, the J end by 5 bases, with 16 bases between. Germline CDR1 and CDR2: MNHNY and SVGAGI (reference sequence). CDR3 length: 14 amino acids. The CDR3, as DNA: TGTGCCAGCAGCTCCCTAGGAGTGGAGTATGGCTACACCTTC. Residues: CASSSLGVEYGYTF.

The chain is built from TRBV5-1 and TRBJ1-1; no definite D call. With 4 bases removed from V and 10 bases from J, the gap between germline ends came to 23 bases. The CDR3 is 15 residues long. Germline V gene lookup returns CDR1 SGHRS and CDR2 YFSETQ. CDR3 in DNA: TGCGCCAGCAGCCCGAACCGTCGCGGGGTAGAGGGAGCTTTCTTT. Translation gives CASSPNRRGVEGAFF.

About this clone: The same CDR3 also results from other DNA sequences found in this sample. V and J are TRBV5-1 and TRBJ2-1, with 9 bases identical to TRBD1. Trimming took 3 bases from V and 4 from J; bases not matched to a gene: 5. CDR3 length: 15 amino acids. Germline-derived CDR1 and CDR2 are SGHRS and YFSETQ. CDR3 sequence reads: CASSSGTGNYNEQFF. Here the CDR3 DNA reads TGCGCCAGCAGCTCCGGGACAGGGAATTACAATGAGCAGTTCTTC.

This chain joins TRBV18 and TRBJ2-7, with TRBD1 identical over 7 bases. This CDR3 spans 13 amino acids. J was trimmed by 5 bases and V by 5 bases; bases with no gene match: 6. Germline CDR1 reads KGHSH; CDR2 reads LQKENI. CDR3 in amino acids: CASSVEGAHEQYF. As DNA, the CDR3 is TGTGCCAGCTCAGTCGAGGGGGCCCACGAGCAGTACTTC. Full variable domain (rest looked up from reference TRBV18 and TRBJ2-7): NAGVMQNPRHLVRRRGQEARLRCSPMKGHSHVYWYRQLPEEGLKFMVYLQKENIIDESGMPKERFSAEFPKEGPSILRIQQVVRGDSAAYFCASSVEGAHEQYFGPGTRLTVT.

Here the CDR3 DNA reads TGTGCCAGCAGTCTAGGCCGATCTTACGAGCAGTACTTC. Amino acids: CASSLGRSYEQYF. The genes are TRBV28 and TRBJ2-7; D gene ambiguous. Trimming pared 5 bases from V and 4 bases from J, leaving 12 bases between. Germline V CDR1 and CDR2: MDHEN, SYDVKM. The CDR3 has 13 amino acids.

The gene calls are TRBV11-1 and TRBJ2-5; D may be TRBD1 (6 bases). The J call could be wrong; TRBJ2-7 is a better fit for the DNA end. The V gene's germline CDR1 is SGHAT and CDR2 FQDESV (reference sequence). This CDR3 spans 14 amino acids. CDR3 coding DNA: TGTGCCAGCAGCTTATTCCTGGGGGCCGACGAGCAGTACTTC. This gives the protein CASSLFLGADEQYF.

The chain is built from TRBV28 and TRBJ2-1, with unresolved D. CDR1 and CDR2 (germline): MDHEN, SYDVKM. The CDR3 has 13 residues. V was cut by 7 bases and J by 4 bases, with 11 bases left in between. CDR3 residues: CASNYDWYNEQFF. CDR3 bases: TGTGCCAGCAACTATGACTGGTACAATGAGCAGTTCTTC.

The chain links TRBV13 to TRBJ2-7, with D perhaps matching TRBD2 (5 bases). The CDR3 runs 16 residues. Per the germline V gene, CDR1 is PRHDT and CDR2 is FYEKMQ (reference sequence). V lost 1 base and J 5 bases, leaving 18 bases between the germline ends. The CDR3 here is CASSLAWPTTPDEQYF. Written as DNA, the CDR3 is TGTGCCAGCAGCTTAGCCTGGCCGACTACCCCTGACGAGCAGTACTTC.

The rearrangement links TRBV2 to TRBJ2-2; 7 positions agree with TRBD1. The J segment lost 3 bases and the V segment lost 6 bases, leaving 4 bases of the junction unmatched. The CDR3 runs to 14 residues. CDR1 is SNHLY and CDR2 is FYNNEI in the germline V gene. For the CDR3, the DNA is TGTGCCAGCAGCGTGGGACAGCACACCGGGGAGCTGTTTTTT. It translates to CASSVGQHTGELFF. Supplemented by reference TRBV2 and TRBJ2-2, the full variable domain reads EPEVTQTPSHQVTQMGQEVILRCVPISNHLYFYWYRQILGQKVEFLVSFYNNEISEKSEIFDDQFSVERPDGSNFTLKIRSTKLEDSAMYFCASSVGQHTGELFFGEGSRLTVL.

The chain joins TRBV25-1 to TRBJ2-6; TRBD2 matches 10 bases. CDR3 length: 17 residues. The V and J ends lost 9 bases and 2 bases, in that order; junction bases with no gene match: 10. Germline V gene sequence: CDR1 MGHDK, CDR2 SYGVNS. The CDR3 DNA is TGTGCCAGTGGGACTAGCGCCGTAATTACTGGGGCCAACGTCCTGACTTTC. The encoded protein is CASGTSAVITGANVLTF.

The chain joins TRBV25-1 to TRBJ1-1; 8 bases are shared with TRBD1. Germline CDR1 MGHDK, CDR2 SYGVNS. Trimming cost V 9 bases and J 5 bases; bases outside gene matches: 5. This CDR3 is 12 amino acids long. This CDR3 reads CASTQGATEAFF. The CDR3 region has the DNA TGTGCCAGTACCCAGGGGGCGACTGAAGCTTTCTTT.